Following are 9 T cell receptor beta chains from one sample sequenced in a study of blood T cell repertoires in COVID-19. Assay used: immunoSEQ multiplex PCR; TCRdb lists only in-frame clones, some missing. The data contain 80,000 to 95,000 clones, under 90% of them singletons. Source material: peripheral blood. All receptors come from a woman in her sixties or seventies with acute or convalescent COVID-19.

CDR3 region: CASSHEHREGETQYF. In DNA form, the CDR3 reads TGCGCCAGCAGCCATGAACACCGGGAGGGCGAGACCCAGTACTTC. This chain links TRBV4-3 with TRBJ2-5; 8 bases are shared with TRBD2. The germline V gene has CDR1 LGHNA and CDR2 YSLEER. The CDR3 loop spans 15 amino acids. The V and J ends lost 3 bases and 5 bases, in that order; junction bases with no gene match: 8.

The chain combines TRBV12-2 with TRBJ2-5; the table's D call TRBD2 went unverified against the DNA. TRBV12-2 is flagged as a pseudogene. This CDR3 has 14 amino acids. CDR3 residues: CASRGRGLSRTQYF. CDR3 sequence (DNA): TGTGCAAGTCGCGGCCGCGGGCTATCCAGGACCCAGTACTTC.

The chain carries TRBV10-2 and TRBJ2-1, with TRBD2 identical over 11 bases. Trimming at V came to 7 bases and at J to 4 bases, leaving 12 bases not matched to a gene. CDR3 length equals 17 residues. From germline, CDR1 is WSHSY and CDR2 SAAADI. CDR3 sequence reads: CASNFLLAGEGYNEQFF. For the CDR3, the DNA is TGCGCCAGCAATTTTTTACTAGCGGGGGAAGGTTACAATGAGCAGTTCTTC.

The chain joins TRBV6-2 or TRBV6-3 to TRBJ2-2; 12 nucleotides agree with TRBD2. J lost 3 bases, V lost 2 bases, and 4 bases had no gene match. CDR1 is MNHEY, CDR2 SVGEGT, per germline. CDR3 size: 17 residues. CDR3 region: CASSYPSGGVDTGELFF. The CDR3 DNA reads TGTGCCAGCAGTTACCCTAGCGGGGGGGTGGACACCGGGGAGCTGTTTTTT.

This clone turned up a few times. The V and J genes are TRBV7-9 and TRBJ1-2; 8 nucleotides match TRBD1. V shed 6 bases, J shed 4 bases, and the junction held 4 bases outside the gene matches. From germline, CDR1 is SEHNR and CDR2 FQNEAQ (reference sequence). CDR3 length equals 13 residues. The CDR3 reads CASRQGASYGYTF. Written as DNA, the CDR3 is TGTGCCAGCAGGCAGGGGGCGTCCTATGGCTACACCTTC.

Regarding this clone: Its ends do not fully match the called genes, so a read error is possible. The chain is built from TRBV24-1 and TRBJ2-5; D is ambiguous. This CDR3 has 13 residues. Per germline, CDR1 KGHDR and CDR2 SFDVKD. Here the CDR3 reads CATSDYNQETQYF. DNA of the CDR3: TGTGCCACCAGTGATTATAACCAGGAGACCCAGTACTTC.

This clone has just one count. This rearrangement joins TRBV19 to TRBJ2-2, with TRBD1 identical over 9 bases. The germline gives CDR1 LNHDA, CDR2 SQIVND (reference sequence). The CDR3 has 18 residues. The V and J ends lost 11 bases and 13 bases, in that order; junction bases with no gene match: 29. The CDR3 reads CAGDRDRALKRSTWGLFF. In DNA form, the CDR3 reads TGTGCCGGGGACCGGGACAGGGCATTAAAACGCTCCACCTGGGGGCTGTTTTTT.

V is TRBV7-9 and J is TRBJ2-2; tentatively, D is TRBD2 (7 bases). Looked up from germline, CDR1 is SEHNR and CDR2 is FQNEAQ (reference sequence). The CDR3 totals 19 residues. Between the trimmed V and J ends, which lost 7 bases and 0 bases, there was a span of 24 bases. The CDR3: CASIFWGGHPETNTGELFF. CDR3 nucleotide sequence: TGTGCCAGCATTTTTTGGGGGGGCCATCCAGAAACGAACACCGGGGAGCTGTTTTTT.

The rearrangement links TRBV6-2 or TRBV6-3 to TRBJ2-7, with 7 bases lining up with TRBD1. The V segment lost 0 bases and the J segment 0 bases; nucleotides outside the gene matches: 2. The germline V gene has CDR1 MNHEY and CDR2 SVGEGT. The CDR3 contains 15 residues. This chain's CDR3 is CASSYSRDSSYEQYV. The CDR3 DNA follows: TGTGCCAGCAGTTACTCCCGGGACAGCTCCTACGAGCAGTACGTC.